A selection of T cell receptor beta chains follows, all from one sample in a study of T cell responses to AZD1222 COVID-19 vaccine. Using immunoSEQ multiplex PCR, the repertoire was profiled, and TCRdb retains in-frame clones only, with some absent. This sample yields some 100,000 clones, of which under 90% are seen a single time; about 9.4% belongs to the top ten. The sequencing used peripheral blood, collected on day 0 of AZD1222 vaccination. The receptors were gathered from an adult in good health. The CDR3 runs from the conserved cysteine through the conserved F or W. D genes are given only for firm matches. Rows may omit the clone size; those that give it use once, few, many or a size class.

CDR3aa: CASSPYPPGGEKHQPQHF; CDR3nt: TGCGCCAGCAGCCCGTATCCTCCGGGGGGGGAAAAACATCAGCCCCAGCATTTT; v_gene: TRBV4-1; d_gene: .; j_gene: TRBJ1-5; abundance: few
CDR3aa: CASSFTPSGAYEQYF; CDR3nt: TGTGCCAGCAGCTTCACGCCCTCAGGGGCCTACGAGCAGTACTTC; v_gene: TRBV7-2; d_gene: .; j_gene: TRBJ2-7; abundance: .
CDR3aa: CASSQDGQGRYGYTF; CDR3nt: TGTGCCAGCAGCCAAGATGGGCAGGGGAGGTATGGCTACACCTTC; v_gene: TRBV3-1/TRBV3-2; d_gene: .; j_gene: TRBJ1-2; abundance: .
CDR3aa: CASSEGGQGRRGYTF; CDR3nt: TGTGCCAGCAGTGAAGGAGGACAGGGGAGACGGGGCTACACCTTC; v_gene: TRBV6-1; d_gene: TRBD1; j_gene: TRBJ1-2; abundance: .
CDR3aa: CASTRTGAYEQYF; CDR3nt: TGTGCCAGCACTCGGACAGGGGCCTACGAGCAGTACTTC; v_gene: TRBV12-3/TRBV12-4; d_gene: TRBD1; j_gene: TRBJ2-7; abundance: .
CDR3aa: CASRHQGEETQYF; CDR3nt: TGCGCCAGCCGTCACCAGGGGGAAGAGACCCAGTACTTC; v_gene: TRBV23-1; d_gene: TRBD1; j_gene: TRBJ2-5; abundance: .
CDR3aa: CASSKAGPRVYEQYF; CDR3nt: TGTGCCAGCAGCAAGGCCGGTCCTCGGGTCTACGAGCAGTACTTC; v_gene: TRBV21-1; d_gene: .; j_gene: TRBJ2-7; abundance: .
CDR3aa: CASSEGGTGIGYTF; CDR3nt: TGTGCCAGCAGTGAAGGTGGGACAGGAATTGGCTACACCTTC; v_gene: TRBV6-1; d_gene: TRBD1; j_gene: TRBJ1-2; abundance: .
CDR3aa: CASSIGRLAGGFVEQFF; CDR3nt: TGTGCCAGTAGTATAGGCCGACTAGCGGGAGGATTTGTTGAGCAGTTCTTC; v_gene: TRBV19; d_gene: TRBD2; j_gene: TRBJ2-1; abundance: .
CDR3aa: CASSPNPGLQETQYF; CDR3nt: TGTGCCAGCTCACCAAACCCGGGACTACAAGAGACCCAGTACTTC; v_gene: TRBV18; d_gene: TRBD2; j_gene: TRBJ2-5; abundance: once
CDR3aa: CATSYLAGGTEEQFF; CDR3nt: TGTGCCACCAGCTACCTAGCGGGAGGTACTGAAGAGCAGTTCTTC; v_gene: TRBV24-1; d_gene: TRBD2; j_gene: TRBJ2-1; abundance: .
CDR3aa: CASSLLVGSPLHF; CDR3nt: TGTGCCAGCAGCCTCCTTGTTGGGTCACCCCTCCACTTT; v_gene: TRBV7-9; d_gene: .; j_gene: TRBJ1-6; abundance: .
CDR3aa: CASSTEAGQGASYGYTF; CDR3nt: TGCGCCAGCAGCACCGAAGCGGGACAGGGGGCCAGCTATGGCTACACCTTC; v_gene: TRBV5-1; d_gene: TRBD1; j_gene: TRBJ1-2; abundance: .
CDR3aa: CASTSRGSTQPQHF; CDR3nt: TGTGCCAGTACGTCCCGGGGGTCGACTCAGCCCCAGCATTTT; v_gene: TRBV19; d_gene: .; j_gene: TRBJ1-5; abundance: .
CDR3aa: CASSHTNALSYEQYF; CDR3nt: TGTGCCAGTAGTCACACAAACGCCCTCTCCTACGAGCAGTACTTC; v_gene: TRBV19; d_gene: .; j_gene: TRBJ2-7; abundance: .
CDR3aa: CASSLVAGGPDTQYF; CDR3nt: TGTGCCAGCAGCTTAGTAGCGGGAGGGCCAGATACGCAGTATTTT; v_gene: TRBV7-2; d_gene: TRBD2; j_gene: TRBJ2-3; abundance: .
CDR3aa: CASSLRGRGIYEQYF; CDR3nt: TGTGCCAGCAGTTTACGAGGGAGGGGCATCTACGAGCAGTACTTC; v_gene: TRBV28; d_gene: TRBD2; j_gene: TRBJ2-7; abundance: .
CDR3aa: CASRVGGDSYNSPLHF; CDR3nt: TGTGCCAGCAGGGTCGGTGGGGACTCCTATAATTCACCCCTCCACTTT; v_gene: TRBV25-1; d_gene: .; j_gene: TRBJ1-6; abundance: .
CDR3aa: CASSGGRSTDTQYF; CDR3nt: TGTGCCAGCTCGGGGGGGCGGAGCACAGATACGCAGTATTTT; v_gene: TRBV18; d_gene: .; j_gene: TRBJ2-3; abundance: .
CDR3aa: CASSLFRGIGGTIYF; CDR3nt: TGTGCCAGCAGTTTATTCCGCGGGATCGGAGGCACCATATATTTT; v_gene: TRBV28; d_gene: .; j_gene: TRBJ1-3; abundance: .
CDR3aa: CASSEVGTTNYGYTF; CDR3nt: TGTGCCAGCAGTGAGGTCGGGACAACAAACTATGGCTACACCTTC; v_gene: TRBV6-1; d_gene: .; j_gene: TRBJ1-2; abundance: once
CDR3aa: CASSEPLAGKREKLFF; CDR3nt: TGTGCCAGCAGCGAACCTCTTGCGGGCAAGAGGGAAAAACTGTTTTTT; v_gene: TRBV3-1/TRBV3-2; d_gene: .; j_gene: TRBJ1-4; abundance: .
CDR3aa: CASTIQGAYYGYTF; CDR3nt: TGTGCCAGCACCATACAGGGGGCATACTATGGCTACACCTTC; v_gene: TRBV6-6; d_gene: TRBD1; j_gene: TRBJ1-2; abundance: .
CDR3aa: CASSYPGRDSYEQYF; CDR3nt: TGTGCCAGCAGTTACCCGGGACGGGATTCCTACGAGCAGTACTTC; v_gene: TRBV6-6; d_gene: .; j_gene: TRBJ2-7; abundance: .
CDR3aa: CASSSDGRANNEQFF; CDR3nt: TGTGCCAGCAGTTCGGATGGGAGGGCCAATAATGAGCAGTTCTTC; v_gene: TRBV6-5; d_gene: TRBD2; j_gene: TRBJ2-1; abundance: .
CDR3aa: CASSSSRQGSYEQYF; CDR3nt: TGTGCCAGCAGTTCCTCCCGGCAGGGTTCATACGAGCAGTACTTC; v_gene: TRBV28; d_gene: .; j_gene: TRBJ2-7; abundance: .
CDR3aa: CASSPLAGGLFF; CDR3nt: TGTGCCAGCAGTCCATTAGCGGGGGGGCTTTTCTTC; v_gene: TRBV28; d_gene: TRBD2; j_gene: TRBJ2-1; abundance: .
CDR3aa: CASSEWGGSGELFF; CDR3nt: TGTGCCAGCAGTGAATGGGGAGGGTCCGGGGAGCTGTTTTTT; v_gene: TRBV25-1; d_gene: TRBD2; j_gene: TRBJ2-2; abundance: .
CDR3aa: CAWSFPGDGGYTF; CDR3nt: TGTGCCTGGAGTTTTCCAGGGGATGGTGGCTACACCTTC; v_gene: TRBV30; d_gene: .; j_gene: TRBJ1-2; abundance: .
CDR3aa: CASSTLTSSSETQYF; CDR3nt: TGTGCCAGCTCTACGTTGACTAGCTCCTCAGAGACCCAGTACTTC; v_gene: TRBV18; d_gene: TRBD2; j_gene: TRBJ2-5; abundance: .
CDR3aa: CASSASGQGETQYF; CDR3nt: TGTGCCAGCAGCGCCTCTGGACAGGGAGAGACCCAGTACTTC; v_gene: TRBV7-2; d_gene: TRBD1; j_gene: TRBJ2-5; abundance: .
CDR3aa: CASSLGVAGGYTDTQYF; CDR3nt: TGTGCCAGCAGCTTAGGGGTAGCGGGGGGATACACAGATACGCAGTATTTT; v_gene: TRBV7-2; d_gene: TRBD2; j_gene: TRBJ2-3; abundance: .
CDR3aa: CASLSGQGAGGELFF; CDR3nt: TGTGCCAGTCTTTCGGGACAGGGGGCTGGCGGGGAGCTGTTTTTT; v_gene: TRBV19; d_gene: TRBD1; j_gene: TRBJ2-2; abundance: .
CDR3aa: CASSLISPPAEAFF; CDR3nt: TGTGCCAGCAGTTTAATATCGCCCCCGGCTGAAGCTTTCTTT; v_gene: TRBV28; d_gene: .; j_gene: TRBJ1-1; abundance: .
CDR3aa: CASSLASGGAFDTQYF; CDR3nt: TGTGCCAGCAGCTTAGCTAGCGGGGGGGCCTTTGATACGCAGTATTTT; v_gene: TRBV7-2; d_gene: TRBD2; j_gene: TRBJ2-3; abundance: .
CDR3aa: CSVLPQGSGELFF; CDR3nt: TGCAGCGTGCTACCACAGGGGTCCGGGGAGCTGTTTTTT; v_gene: TRBV29-1; d_gene: TRBD1; j_gene: TRBJ2-2; abundance: .
CDR3aa: CASSRIQETQYF; CDR3nt: TGTGCCAGCAGCCGTATCCAAGAGACCCAGTACTTC; v_gene: TRBV5-6; d_gene: .; j_gene: TRBJ2-5; abundance: .
CDR3aa: CASSGLAGSTDTQYF; CDR3nt: TGTGCCAGCAGTGGACTAGCGGGGAGCACAGATACGCAGTATTTT; v_gene: TRBV2; d_gene: TRBD2; j_gene: TRBJ2-3; abundance: .
CDR3aa: CASSPRIYEQYF; CDR3nt: TGTGCCAGCAGTCCGCGGATCTACGAGCAGTACTTC; v_gene: TRBV6-5; d_gene: .; j_gene: TRBJ2-7; abundance: .
CDR3aa: CAGRQGYETQYF; CDR3nt: TGTGCCGGTCGACAGGGGTATGAGACCCAGTACTTC; v_gene: TRBV2; d_gene: TRBD1; j_gene: TRBJ2-5; abundance: .
CDR3aa: CASSIGAYPSEAFF; CDR3nt: TGTGCCAGTAGTATAGGAGCGTACCCCTCTGAAGCTTTCTTT; v_gene: TRBV19; d_gene: .; j_gene: TRBJ1-1; abundance: few
CDR3aa: CASSERDRGGLSEKLFF; CDR3nt: TGTGCCAGCAGTGAAAGGGACAGGGGAGGACTGAGCGAAAAACTGTTTTTT; v_gene: TRBV2; d_gene: TRBD1; j_gene: TRBJ1-4; abundance: once